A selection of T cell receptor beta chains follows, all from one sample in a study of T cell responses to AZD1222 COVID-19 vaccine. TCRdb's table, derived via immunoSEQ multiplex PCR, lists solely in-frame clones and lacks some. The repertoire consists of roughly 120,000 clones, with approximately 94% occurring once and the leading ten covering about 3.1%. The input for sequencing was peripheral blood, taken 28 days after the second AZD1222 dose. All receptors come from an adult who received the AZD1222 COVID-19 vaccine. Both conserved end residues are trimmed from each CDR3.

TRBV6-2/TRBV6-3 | ASSYSPYEQY
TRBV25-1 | ASSEPGQSYGYT
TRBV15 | ATSRDRGDGYT
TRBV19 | ASSIAEDRDSPLH
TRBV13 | ASSLQGAGGGETQY
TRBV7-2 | ASSFDLRGSYEQY
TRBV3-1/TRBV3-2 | ASSNGPEKLF
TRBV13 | ASSRGGGYGYT
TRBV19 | ATQDRRNQPQH
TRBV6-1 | ASSEARLAGGFTDTQY
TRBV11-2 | ASSLEQAGGYT
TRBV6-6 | ASSQTWMGLVTDTQY
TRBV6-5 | ASSYQSTGADTQY
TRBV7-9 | ASSPETWTGAEAF
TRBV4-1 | ASSQDRTGGASNYGYT
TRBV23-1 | ASSQSGGQETQY
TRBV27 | ASSQQGSSYNEQF
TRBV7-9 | ASSFTVNTEAF
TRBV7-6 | ASSLTSGVVYNEQF
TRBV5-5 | ASSLVSNTEAF
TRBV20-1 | SSYRDGYT
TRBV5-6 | ASSQAHLSTEAF
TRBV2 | ASSEVVRGTEAF
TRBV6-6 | ASSQQDRGLYEQY
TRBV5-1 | ASSLGGGRVAGNTIY
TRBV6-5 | ASSILAGGHYEQY
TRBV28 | ATFPADTEAF
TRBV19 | ASSIAGWTEAF
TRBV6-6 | ASRQGAGSYNSPLH
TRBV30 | AWSGQIYNSPLH
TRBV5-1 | ASSWGTGTQPQH
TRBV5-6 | ASSLSYYEQY
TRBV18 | ASSPDWGYT
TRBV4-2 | ASSQDTGRPEAF
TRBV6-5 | ASKPGGELF
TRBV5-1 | ASSTRVYNEQF